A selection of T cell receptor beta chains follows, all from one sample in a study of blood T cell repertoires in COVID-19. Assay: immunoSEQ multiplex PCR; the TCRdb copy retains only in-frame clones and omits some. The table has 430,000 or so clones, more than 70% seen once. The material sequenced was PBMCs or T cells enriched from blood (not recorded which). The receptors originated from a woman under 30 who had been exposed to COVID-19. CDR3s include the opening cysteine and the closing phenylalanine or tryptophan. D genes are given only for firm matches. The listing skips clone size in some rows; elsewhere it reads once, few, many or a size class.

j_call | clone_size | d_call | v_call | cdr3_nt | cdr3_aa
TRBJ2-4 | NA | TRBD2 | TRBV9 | TGTGCCAGCAGCGTAAGTGGGGGGGACATTCAGTACTTC | CASSVSGGDIQYF
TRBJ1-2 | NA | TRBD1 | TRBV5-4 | TGTGCCAGCAGCCCAAGGACAGGGTGGGTCGGGGGCTACACCTTC | CASSPRTGWVGGYTF
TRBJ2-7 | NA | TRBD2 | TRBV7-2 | TGTGCCAGCAGCCGGACAGGTCGACTAGCGGGAGGCCCCACCTACGAGCAGTACTTC | CASSRTGRLAGGPTYEQYF
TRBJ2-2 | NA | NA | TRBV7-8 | TGTGCCAGCAGCCAACAGAACACCGGGGAGCTGTTTTTT | CASSQQNTGELFF
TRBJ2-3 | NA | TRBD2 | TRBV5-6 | TGTGCCAGCAGCAAGTGGCTAGCGGGTATCACAGATACGCAGTATTTT | CASSKWLAGITDTQYF
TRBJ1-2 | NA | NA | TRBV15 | TGTGCCACCAGCAGGGTCCTAGAAGCCGCCCATGGCTACACCTTC | CATSRVLEAAHGYTF
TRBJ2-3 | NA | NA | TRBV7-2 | TGTGCCAGCAGCCTCTCTAGCACAGATACGCAGTATTTT | CASSLSSTDTQYF
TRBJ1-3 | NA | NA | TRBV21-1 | TGTGCCCGGATAGGAGGGGACAGAAACTCTGGAAACACCATATATTTT | CARIGGDRNSGNTIYF
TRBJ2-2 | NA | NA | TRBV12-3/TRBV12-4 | TGTGCCAGCAGTTTCAATTACGGCGGGGAGCTGTTTTTT | CASSFNYGGELFF
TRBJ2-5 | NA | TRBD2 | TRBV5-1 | TGCGCCAGCAGCTTCCCGGGACTAGCGGGACAAGAGACCCAGTACTTC | CASSFPGLAGQETQYF
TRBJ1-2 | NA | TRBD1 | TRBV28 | TGTGCCAGCAGTTTATCAGGGGACAGGGTGCGGGGCTACACCTTC | CASSLSGDRVRGYTF
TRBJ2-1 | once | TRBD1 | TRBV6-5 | TGTGCCAGCAGTTACGACAGGGGCCCCTACAATGAGCAGTTCTTC | CASSYDRGPYNEQFF
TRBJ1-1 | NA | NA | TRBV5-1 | TGCGCCAGCAGCTTGGGGATCTCCGAGGAGGCTTTCTTT | CASSLGISEEAFF
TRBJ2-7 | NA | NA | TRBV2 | TGTGCCAGCTACCGACAAGGTCCCTACGAGCAGTACTTC | CASYRQGPYEQYF
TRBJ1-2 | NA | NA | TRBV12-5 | TGTGCTAGTGGTTTAGAAGGGGGATTGGTTGGCTACACCTTC | CASGLEGGLVGYTF
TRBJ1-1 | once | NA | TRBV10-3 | TGTGCCATCAGTGAGGAACAGGGAAAAGCTTTCTTT | CAISEEQGKAFF
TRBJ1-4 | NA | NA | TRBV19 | TGTGCCAGTAGTACGCAGACTTCCGGCGAAAAACTGTTTTTT | CASSTQTSGEKLFF
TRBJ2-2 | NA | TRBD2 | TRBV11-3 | TGTGCCAGCGCCCCTCACTCTCAGACTAGCGGGAGGACCGGGGAGCTGTTTTTT | CASAPHSQTSGRTGELFF
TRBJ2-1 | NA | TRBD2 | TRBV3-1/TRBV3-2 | TGTGCCAGCAGCCAAAGCGGGGGGGCCTACAATGAGCAGTTCTTC | CASSQSGGAYNEQFF
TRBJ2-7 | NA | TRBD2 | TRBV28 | TGTGCCAGCAGTGTAGCGGGAGGGACCTACGAGCAGTACTTC | CASSVAGGTYEQYF
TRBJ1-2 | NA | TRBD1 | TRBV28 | TGTGCCAGCAGCAGCGGTCCGGGACAGGGGGCTAATGGCTACACCTTC | CASSSGPGQGANGYTF
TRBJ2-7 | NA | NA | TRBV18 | TGTGCCAGCTCACCACATCAGGGGTACGAGCAGTACTTC | CASSPHQGYEQYF
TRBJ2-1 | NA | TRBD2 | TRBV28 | TGTGCCAGCAGTCCCGGGGGGGGGCGCTTAAATGAGCAGTTCTTC | CASSPGGGRLNEQFF
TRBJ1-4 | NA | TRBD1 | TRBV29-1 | TGCAGCCTCCAGGGGGATGATGAAAAACTGTTTTTT | CSLQGDDEKLFF
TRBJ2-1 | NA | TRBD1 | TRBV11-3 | TGTGCCAGCAGTTCAACAGGGGGCGGGAATGAGCAGTTCTTC | CASSSTGGGNEQFF
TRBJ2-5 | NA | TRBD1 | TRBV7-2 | TGTGCCAGCAGCTTAACAGGGGGGTTGGAGACCCAGTACTTC | CASSLTGGLETQYF